This T cell receptor beta chain originates from a study of cytomegalovirus exposure and HLA in healthy donors (dated by TCRdb to 2016 to 2017). Regarding the study in general: The 650 to 750 repertoires of the first cohort and the roughly 110 validation repertoires were produced on the same platform, according to a later analysis. The study aimed to test whether cataloging public T cell receptors could reveal signatures of past pathogen exposure. In addition to the first cohort of 650 to 800 subjects, a separate validation cohort of around 110 different subjects was used. To predict cytomegalovirus infection status, the study brought together high-throughput TCR immunosequencing, statistical association of individual TCRs with disease status, and machine learning. Findings and caveats that apply to the study as a whole: The authors suggested that the approach could potentially be generalized to other disease states and immunological phenotypes. A later analysis lacked HLA typing for the validation cohort, so it scored co-occurrence in that cohort across all 120 repertoires. In the study, some 160 TCR beta chains were listed as associated with cytomegalovirus. Subsequent analysis determined that TCRs grouped into clusters in the first cohort also showed a tendency toward co-occurrence across the 120 validation repertoires, and approximately 93% of cluster scores exceeded 0. The classifier was reported to diagnose cytomegalovirus status with high specificity and sensitivity in both the original cohort and the validation cohort. In vitro tests confirmed that a few of the cytomegalovirus-associated TCR beta chains recognize cytomegalovirus antigens. Most TCR sequences were seen in very few donors, while some public TCRs were found in many individuals.

The donors belonged to the validation cohort of under 150 subjects, which was separate from the 666-subject first cohort. The library was produced with the immunoSEQ multiplex PCR assay. In the authors' own workflow: A statistical classification framework was developed to diagnose cytomegalovirus status using the catalog of TCR beta chain sequences. This is the immuneACCESS table as TCRdb keeps it, with only in-frame sequences that have V and J called. A part of the clones is gone; compared with another copy, unresolved V genes explain less than half, and the rest is unexplained. V and J calls plus clone size are reproduced from that table; the DNA served to infer D and trimming. The sample table holds about 64,000 clones, of which around 89% were seen once. The top ten constitute over 1.5% of the sample. From cysteine to phenylalanine, the CDR3 is 15 amino acids long. Only the CDR3 portion is preserved as DNA: 45 bases, with reading frame beginning at the first base. CDR1 is given as LNHDA and CDR2 as SQIVND, both from the germline V gene (reference sequence). V is reduced by 7 bases and J by 2 bases, leaving a spacing of 17 bases between them.

Worth noting for this clone: The antigen this receptor binds is unknown. No base qualities exist here, and no much larger clone lies one base off it.

Material for sequencing was PBMCs. The rearranged chain carries TRBV19 and TRBJ1-2, with the D gene call left open. The sequence was collected from a woman under 30 in good health and CMV-seronegative. The CDR3: CASKKEAGTNYGYTF. In nucleotide form, the sequence is TGTGCCAGTAAAAAGGAGGCAGGTACAAACTATGGCTACACCTTC.